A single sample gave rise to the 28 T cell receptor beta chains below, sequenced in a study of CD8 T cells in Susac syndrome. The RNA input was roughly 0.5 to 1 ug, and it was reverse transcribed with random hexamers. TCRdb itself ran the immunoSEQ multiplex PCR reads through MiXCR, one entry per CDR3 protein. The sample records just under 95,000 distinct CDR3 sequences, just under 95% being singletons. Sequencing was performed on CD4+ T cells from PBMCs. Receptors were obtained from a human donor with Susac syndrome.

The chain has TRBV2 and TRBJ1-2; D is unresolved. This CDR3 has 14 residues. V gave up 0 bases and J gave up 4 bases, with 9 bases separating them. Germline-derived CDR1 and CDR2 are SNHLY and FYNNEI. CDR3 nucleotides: TGTGCCAGCAGTGAAGCCTCAAGGAGCTATGGCTACACCTTC. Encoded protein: CASSEASRSYGYTF.

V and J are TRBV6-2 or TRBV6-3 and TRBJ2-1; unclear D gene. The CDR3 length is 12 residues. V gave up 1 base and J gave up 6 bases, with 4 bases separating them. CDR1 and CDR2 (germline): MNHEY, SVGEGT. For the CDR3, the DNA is TGTGCCAGCAGTTACTTGGGCAATGAGCAGTTCTTC. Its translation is CASSYLGNEQFF.

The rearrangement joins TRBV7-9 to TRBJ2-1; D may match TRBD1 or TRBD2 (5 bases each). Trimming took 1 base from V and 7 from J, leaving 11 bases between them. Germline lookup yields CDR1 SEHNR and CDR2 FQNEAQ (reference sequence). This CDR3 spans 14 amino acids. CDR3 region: CASSLGVGENEQFF. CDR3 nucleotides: TGTGCCAGCAGCTTAGGAGTGGGGGAGAATGAGCAGTTCTTC.

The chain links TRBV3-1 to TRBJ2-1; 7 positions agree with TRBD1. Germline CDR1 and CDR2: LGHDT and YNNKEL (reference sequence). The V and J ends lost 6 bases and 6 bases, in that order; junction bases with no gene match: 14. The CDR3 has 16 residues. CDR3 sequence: CASSRDSFLLGNEQFF. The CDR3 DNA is TGTGCCAGCAGTCGGGACAGTTTCCTTCTAGGCAATGAGCAGTTCTTC.

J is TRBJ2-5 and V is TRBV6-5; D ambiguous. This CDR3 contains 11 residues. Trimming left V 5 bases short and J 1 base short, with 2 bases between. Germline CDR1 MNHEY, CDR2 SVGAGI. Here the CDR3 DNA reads TGTGCCAGCAGTACCCAAGAGACCCAGTACTTC. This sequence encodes CASSTQETQYF.

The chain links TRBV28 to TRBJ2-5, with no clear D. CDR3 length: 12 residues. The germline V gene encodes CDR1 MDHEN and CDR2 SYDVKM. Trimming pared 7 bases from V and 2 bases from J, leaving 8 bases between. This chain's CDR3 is CASKGIQETQYF. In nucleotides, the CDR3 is TGTGCCAGCAAAGGGATTCAAGAGACCCAGTACTTC. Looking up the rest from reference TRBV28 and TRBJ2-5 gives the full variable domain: DVKVTQSSRYLVKRTGEKVFLECVQDMDHENMFWYRQDPGLGLRLIYFSYDVKMKEKGDIPEGYSVSREKKERFSLILESASTNQTSMYLCASKGIQETQYFGPGTRLLVL.

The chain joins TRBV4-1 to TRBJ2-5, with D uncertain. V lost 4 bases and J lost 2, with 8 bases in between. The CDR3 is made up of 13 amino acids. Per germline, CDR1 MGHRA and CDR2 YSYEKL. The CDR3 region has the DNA TGCGCCAGCAGCCTTATACTTCAAGAGACCCAGTACTTC. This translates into CASSLILQETQYF.

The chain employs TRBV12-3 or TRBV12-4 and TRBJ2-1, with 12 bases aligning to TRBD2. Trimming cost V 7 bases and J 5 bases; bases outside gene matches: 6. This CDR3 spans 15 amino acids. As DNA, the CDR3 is TGTGCCAGCACCCCTAGCGGGGGGGCCCACAATGAGCAGTTCTTC. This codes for CASTPSGGAHNEQFF.

The DNA for the CDR3 is TGTGCCACCAGCGGTTTGATTCGCGATGAGCAGTTCTTC. It is translated as CATSGLIRDEQFF. This chain connects TRBV15 to TRBJ2-1; unclear D gene. The V and J ends lost 5 bases and 8 bases respectively, with 13 bases between them. The germline V gene encodes CDR1 LNHNV and CDR2 YYDKDF (reference sequence). The CDR3 contains 13 residues.

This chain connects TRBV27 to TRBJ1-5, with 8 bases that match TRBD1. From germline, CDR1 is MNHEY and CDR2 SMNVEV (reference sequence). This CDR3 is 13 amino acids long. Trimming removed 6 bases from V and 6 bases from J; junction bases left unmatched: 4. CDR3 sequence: CASSLTGVQPQHF. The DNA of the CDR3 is TGTGCCAGCAGCCTGACAGGGGTTCAGCCCCAGCATTTT.

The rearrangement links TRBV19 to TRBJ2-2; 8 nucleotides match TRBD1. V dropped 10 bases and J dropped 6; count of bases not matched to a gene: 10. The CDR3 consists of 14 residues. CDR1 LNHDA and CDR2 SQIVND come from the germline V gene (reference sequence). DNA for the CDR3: TGTGCCACCAAAACGACAGGGGTCCCCGGGGAGCTGTTTTTT. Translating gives CATKTTGVPGELFF. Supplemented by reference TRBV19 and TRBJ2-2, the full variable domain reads DGGITQSPKYLFRKEGQNVTLSCEQNLNHDAMYWYRQDPGQGLRLIYYSQIVNDFQKGDIAEGYSVSREKKESFPLTVTSAQKNPTAFYLCATKTTGVPGELFFGEGSRLTVL.

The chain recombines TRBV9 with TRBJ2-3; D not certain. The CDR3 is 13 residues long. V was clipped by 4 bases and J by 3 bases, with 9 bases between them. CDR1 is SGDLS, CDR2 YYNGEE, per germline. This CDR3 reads CASSSSTTDTQYF. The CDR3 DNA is TGTGCCAGCAGCTCGTCGACGACAGATACGCAGTATTTT.

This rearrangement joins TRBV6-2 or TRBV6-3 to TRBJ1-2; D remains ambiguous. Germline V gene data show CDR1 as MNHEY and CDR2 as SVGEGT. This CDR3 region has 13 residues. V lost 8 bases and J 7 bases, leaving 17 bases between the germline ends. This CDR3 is CASRPSDSSGYTF. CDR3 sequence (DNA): TGTGCCAGCCGACCCTCCGACTCTTCTGGCTACACCTTC.

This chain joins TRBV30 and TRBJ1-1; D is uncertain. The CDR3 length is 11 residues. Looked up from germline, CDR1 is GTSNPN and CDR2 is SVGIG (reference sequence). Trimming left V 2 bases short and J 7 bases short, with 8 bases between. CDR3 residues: CAWSRSFEAFF. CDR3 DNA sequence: TGTGCCTGGAGTAGGTCTTTTGAAGCTTTCTTT.

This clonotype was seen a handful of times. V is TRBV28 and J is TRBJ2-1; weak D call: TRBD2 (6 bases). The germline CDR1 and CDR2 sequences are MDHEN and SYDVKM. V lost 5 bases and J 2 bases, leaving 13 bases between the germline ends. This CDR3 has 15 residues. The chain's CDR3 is CASSRAGGPYNEQFF. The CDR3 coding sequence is TGTGCCAGCAGTCGCGCCGGGGGACCCTACAATGAGCAGTTCTTC.

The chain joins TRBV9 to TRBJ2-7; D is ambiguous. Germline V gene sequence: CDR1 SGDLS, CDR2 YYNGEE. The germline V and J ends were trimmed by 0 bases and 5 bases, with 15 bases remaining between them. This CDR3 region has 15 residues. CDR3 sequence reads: CASSVEGSSRHEQYF. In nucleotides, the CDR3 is TGTGCCAGCAGCGTAGAGGGCAGCTCTCGCCACGAGCAGTACTTC.

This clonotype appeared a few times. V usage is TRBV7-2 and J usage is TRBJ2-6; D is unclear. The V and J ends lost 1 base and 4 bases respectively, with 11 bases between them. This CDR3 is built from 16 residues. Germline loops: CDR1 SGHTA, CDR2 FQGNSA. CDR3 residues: CASSLVGLGGANVLTF. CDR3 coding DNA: TGTGCCAGCAGCTTAGTGGGCCTCGGCGGGGCCAACGTCCTGACTTTC.

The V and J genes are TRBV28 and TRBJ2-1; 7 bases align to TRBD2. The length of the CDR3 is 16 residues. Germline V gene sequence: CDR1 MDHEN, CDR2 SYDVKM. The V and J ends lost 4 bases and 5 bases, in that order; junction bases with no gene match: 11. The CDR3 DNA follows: TGTGCCAGCAGTTCGACTCGACTAGCCCAAAACAATGAGCAGTTCTTC. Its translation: CASSSTRLAQNNEQFF.

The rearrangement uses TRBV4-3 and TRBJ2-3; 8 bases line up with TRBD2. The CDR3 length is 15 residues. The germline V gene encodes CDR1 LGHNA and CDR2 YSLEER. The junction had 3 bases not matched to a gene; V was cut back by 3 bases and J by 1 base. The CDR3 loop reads CASSQQTSGTDTQYF. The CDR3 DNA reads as TGCGCCAGCAGCCAGCAGACTAGCGGCACAGATACGCAGTATTTT.

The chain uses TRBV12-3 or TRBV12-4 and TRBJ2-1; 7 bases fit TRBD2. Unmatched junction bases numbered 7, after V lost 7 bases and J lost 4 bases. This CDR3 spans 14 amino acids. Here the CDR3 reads CASTPRREYNEQFF. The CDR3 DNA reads TGTGCCAGCACTCCCAGGCGGGAGTACAATGAGCAGTTCTTC.

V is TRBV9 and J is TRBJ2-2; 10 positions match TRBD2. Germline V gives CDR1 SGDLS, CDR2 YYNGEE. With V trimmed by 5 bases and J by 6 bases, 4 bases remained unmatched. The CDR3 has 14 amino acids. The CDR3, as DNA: TGTGCCAGCAGTTCCGGGACTAGCGCCGGGGAGCTGTTTTTT. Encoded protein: CASSSGTSAGELFF.

The DNA for the CDR3 is TGTGCCAGCAGCCCGGGACAGGGGAGAGTCGCGGGAAACACCATATATTTT. Protein: CASSPGQGRVAGNTIYF. V is TRBV11-3 and J is TRBJ1-3; TRBD1 matches 10 bases. With V trimmed by 5 bases and J by 4 bases, 11 bases remained unmatched. This CDR3 has 17 amino acids. CDR1 and CDR2 from the germline V gene are SGHNT and YENEEA.

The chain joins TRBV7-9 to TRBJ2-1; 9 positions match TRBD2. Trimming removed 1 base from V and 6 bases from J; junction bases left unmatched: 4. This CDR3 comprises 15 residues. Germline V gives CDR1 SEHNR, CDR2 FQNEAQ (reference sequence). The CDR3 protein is CASSLGGLALNEQFF. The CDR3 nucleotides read TGTGCCAGCAGCTTAGGGGGACTAGCTCTCAATGAGCAGTTCTTC.

CDR3 protein: CASSLRLEFRTGELFF. In nucleotides, the CDR3 is TGTGCCAGCAGTTTACGGCTAGAATTTCGCACCGGGGAGCTGTTTTTT. The chain has TRBV28 and TRBJ2-2; D gene ambiguous. V gave up 2 bases and J gave up 4 bases, with 14 bases separating them. The CDR3 spans 16 residues. The germline gives CDR1 MDHEN, CDR2 SYDVKM.

The CDR3 nucleotides are TGTGCCAGCAGCCAGATCGGGGCCCCTGATCGTACAGGGGAGCTGTTTTTT. This gives the protein CASSQIGAPDRTGELFF. V is TRBV3-1 and J is TRBJ2-2; perhaps D is TRBD1 or TRBD2 (5 bases each). Germline CDR1 is LGHDT and CDR2 is YNNKEL (reference sequence). Trimming removed 3 bases at V and 8 bases at J, with 22 bases between. CDR3 length: 17 amino acids.

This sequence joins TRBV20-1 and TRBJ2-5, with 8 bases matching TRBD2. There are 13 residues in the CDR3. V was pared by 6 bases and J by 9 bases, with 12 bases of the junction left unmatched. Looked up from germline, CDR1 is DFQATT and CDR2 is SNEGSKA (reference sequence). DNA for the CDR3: TGCAGTGCCCCCGAAAGGAGCGGGGGAGCCCAGTACTTC. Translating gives CSAPERSGGAQYF.

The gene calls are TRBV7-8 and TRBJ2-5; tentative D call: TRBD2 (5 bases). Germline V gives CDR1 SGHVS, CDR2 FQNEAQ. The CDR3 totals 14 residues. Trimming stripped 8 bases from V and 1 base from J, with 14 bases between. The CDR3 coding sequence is TGTGCCAGCTACCGGGGTCGCAGCCAAGAGACCCAGTACTTC. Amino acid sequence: CASYRGRSQETQYF.

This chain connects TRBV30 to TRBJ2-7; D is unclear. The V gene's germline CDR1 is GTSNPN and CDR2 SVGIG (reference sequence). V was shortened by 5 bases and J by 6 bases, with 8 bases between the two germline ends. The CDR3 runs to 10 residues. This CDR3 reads CAWGKSEQYF. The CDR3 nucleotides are TGTGCCTGGGGGAAGAGCGAGCAGTACTTC.